A selection of T cell receptor beta chains follows, all from one sample in a study of T cell clones after liver transplantation. Their antigen targets remain unknown. Measured with immunoSEQ multiplex PCR; TCRdb has only the in-frame clones, and not every one. Of thousands of clones listed, 25% to 35% were seen once; the top ten hold around 5.2%. The specimen was CD4+ T cells from cultured PBMCs. The source of these receptors is a human patient who received a liver transplant. Some T cells may have originated in the graft donor. Each CDR3 is given with its conserved first and last residue. The D gene is left open where the match is weak. Where a row states a size, it is once, few, many or the class of an expanded clone; other rows omit it.

TRBD1	TRBJ2-7	few	TRBV28	CASTDRAPYEQYF	TGTGCCAGCACCGACAGGGCGCCCTACGAGCAGTACTTC
.	TRBJ2-4	.	TRBV18	CASSQGLFQRNIQYF	TGTGCCAGCTCCCAAGGATTGTTTCAAAGGAACATTCAGTACTTC
.	TRBJ1-2	large	TRBV28	CASSLKKGVVHGYTF	TGTGCCAGCAGTTTAAAAAAGGGAGTAGTACATGGCTACACCTTC
TRBD2	TRBJ2-3	few	TRBV11-2	CASSFRTSEYTDTQYF	TGTGCCAGCAGCTTCAGGACTAGCGAGTACACAGATACGCAGTATTTT
TRBD2	TRBJ2-3	.	TRBV19	CARRYRGVAGARGADTQYF	TGTGCCCGTCGCTACCGGGGGGTAGCGGGAGCCCGAGGGGCAGATACGCAGTATTTT
.	TRBJ1-1	medium-sized	TRBV4-3	CASSQDFFRDTEAFF	TGCGCCAGCAGCCAAGATTTCTTCCGGGACACTGAAGCTTTCTTT
.	TRBJ1-1	.	TRBV7-8	CASTSYEWPTEAFF	TGTGCCAGCACCTCTTATGAGTGGCCCACTGAAGCTTTCTTT
.	TRBJ2-1	.	TRBV21-1	CASSKRGRSDEQFF	TGTGCCAGCAGCAAACGGGGACGTTCAGATGAGCAGTTCTTC
TRBD2	TRBJ2-5	.	TRBV11-2	CASSGRLAGGETQYF	TGTGCCAGCAGCGGACGACTAGCGGGAGGGGAGACCCAGTACTTC
.	TRBJ2-7	.	TRBV9	CASSGGASSYEQYF	TGTGCCAGCAGCGGGGGGGCGAGCTCCTACGAGCAGTACTTC
TRBD1	TRBJ2-4	.	TRBV5-6	CASSPRTGGDIQYF	TGTGCCAGCAGCCCAAGGACAGGGGGAGACATTCAGTACTTC
.	TRBJ2-7	.	TRBV25-1	CASSEPFGASEQYF	TGTGCCAGCAGTGAACCCTTTGGGGCCTCCGAGCAGTACTTC
.	TRBJ2-5	.	TRBV5-4	CASSSPSEAVETQYF	TGTGCCAGCAGCTCCCCTAGCGAAGCTGTGGAGACCCAGTACTTC
TRBD2	TRBJ2-2	few	TRBV2	CASSSSGGYTGELFF	TGTGCCAGCAGTTCTAGCGGGGGCTACACCGGGGAGCTGTTTTTT
.	TRBJ1-1	medium-sized	TRBV18	CASSPPLGANLNTEAFF	TGTGCCAGCTCACCACCTTTGGGGGCAAATCTAAACACTGAAGCTTTCTTT
TRBD2	TRBJ2-1	few	TRBV27	CASSLITSGIGEQFF	TGTGCCAGCAGTTTGATAACTAGCGGGATCGGAGAGCAGTTCTTC
.	TRBJ2-1	.	TRBV19	CASSIGASSYNEQFF	TGTGCCAGTAGCATCGGAGCCAGCTCCTACAATGAGCAGTTCTTC
TRBD1	TRBJ1-4	.	TRBV5-4	CASSSGGQGDEKLFF	TGTGCCAGCAGCTCCGGGGGACAGGGGGATGAAAAACTGTTTTTT
.	TRBJ2-7	.	TRBV4-3	CASSQPLAPRPYEQYF	TGCGCCAGCAGCCAGCCCCTAGCGCCACGTCCCTACGAGCAGTACTTC
.	TRBJ1-2	.	TRBV7-9	CASSLRGDEYGYTF	TGTGCCAGCAGCTTGAGGGGTGACGAGTATGGCTACACCTTC
TRBD2	TRBJ2-5	few	TRBV18	CASSTTSGKETQYF	TGTGCCAGCTCAACAACTAGCGGGAAGGAGACCCAGTACTTC
.	TRBJ1-5	.	TRBV30	CAWSAEVGGQPQHF	TGTGCCTGGAGCGCAGAGGTGGGGGGTCAGCCCCAGCATTTT
.	TRBJ2-3	few	TRBV7-9	CASSLSSTDTQYF	TGTGCCAGCAGCTTGTCTAGCACAGATACGCAGTATTTT
.	TRBJ1-5	.	TRBV6-5	CASRPPGSSGQPQHF	TGTGCCAGCAGGCCCCCGGGCTCCTCGGGGCAGCCCCAGCATTTT
TRBD1	TRBJ1-4	.	TRBV7-9	CASSLGTAGQLNEKLFF	TGTGCCAGCAGCTTAGGAACAGCGGGACAGCTAAATGAAAAACTGTTTTTT
.	TRBJ2-7	.	TRBV6-5	CAINPARWSYEQYF	TGTGCCATCAATCCCGCCCGTTGGTCCTACGAGCAGTACTTC
.	TRBJ1-5	.	TRBV7-2	CASSLGGASVRKPQHF	TGTGCCAGCAGCTTAGGAGGGGCCAGTGTTCGAAAGCCCCAGCATTTT
.	TRBJ2-3	.	TRBV5-4	CASSLDLSSTDTQYF	TGTGCCAGCAGCTTGGATCTCAGCTCCACAGATACGCAGTATTTT